These 17 T cell receptor beta chains came from one sample sequenced in a study of breast tumors, draining lymph nodes, adjacent tissues. TCRdb itself ran the multiplex PCR reads through MiXCR, one entry per CDR3 protein. The sample gives 20,000 or so distinct CDR3 sequences, under 75% of which show up once; 15% to 20% is in the top ten. The specimen was tumor-adjacent breast tissue. The receptors were gathered from a female donor with breast cancer. Some clones in this sample may be carry-over from other donors' samples.

In this sample, this clonotype turned up many times. The rearrangement uses TRBV28 and TRBJ2-2; 8 bases agree with TRBD2. The CDR3 runs to 15 residues. Germline trimming cut 5 bases from V and 4 bases from J; bases unmatched to any gene: 6. The germline V gene has CDR1 MDHEN and CDR2 SYDVKM. This CDR3 is CASSSGSSVTGELFF. CDR3 nucleotide sequence: TGTGCCAGCAGTAGCGGGAGTTCGGTCACCGGGGAGCTGTTTTTT.

V is TRBV7-2 and J is TRBJ2-3; no definite D call. The V end lost 5 bases, the J end lost 5 bases, and 8 bases lay between the germline ends. This CDR3 comprises 12 residues. From germline, CDR1 is SGHTA and CDR2 FQGNSA. Written as DNA, the CDR3 is TGTGCCAGCAGCCATTATGGAGATACGCAGTATTTT. Translation: CASSHYGDTQYF.

The CDR3 bases are TGTGCCAGCAGTGTCGGCCAGACAGGGAACTATGGCTACACCTTC. Protein sequence: CASSVGQTGNYGYTF. The V and J genes are TRBV2 and TRBJ1-2, with 7 bases matching TRBD1. The V segment lost 4 bases and the J segment 2 bases; nucleotides outside the gene matches: 7. Germline loops: CDR1 SNHLY, CDR2 FYNNEI. This CDR3 has 15 residues.

This rearrangement joins TRBV5-6 to TRBJ1-4; D call uncertain. Deletions cut 3 bases from V and 6 bases from J, with 9 bases between. CDR3 length equals 13 residues. The germline CDR1 and CDR2 sequences are SGHDT and YYEEEE. The CDR3 loop reads CASSSVGYEKLFF. In nucleotides, the CDR3 is TGTGCCAGCAGCTCGGTGGGGTATGAAAAACTGTTTTTT.

The V call is TRBV24-1, the J call TRBJ2-5; 7 bases match TRBD1. The J segment lost 1 base and the V segment lost 3 bases, leaving 7 bases of the junction unmatched. Germline V gives CDR1 KGHDR, CDR2 SFDVKD. The CDR3 is made up of 16 amino acids. CDR3 in amino acids: CATSDVRTGAQETQYF. The DNA for the CDR3 is TGTGCCACCAGTGATGTACGGACAGGCGCCCAAGAGACCCAGTACTTC.

On this clonotype: Here the CDR3 omits its conserved ending phenylalanine or tryptophan, so a read error is the likely source. The V gene is TRBV7-7, the J gene TRBJ2-5; weak D call: TRBD2 (7 bases). This CDR3 contains 14 residues. Germline V gene sequence: CDR1 SSHAT, CDR2 FNYEAQ (reference sequence). The CDR3 DNA follows: TGTGCTAGCAGCTTTAGTGGGGGGGCCGAGACCCAGTACCTC. It specifies CASSFSGGAETQYL.

The rearrangement links TRBV9 to TRBJ2-7, with D unclear. There are 14 residues in the CDR3. Between the trimmed V and J ends, which lost 0 bases and 4 bases, there was a span of 11 bases. The germline gives CDR1 SGDLS, CDR2 YYNGEE. CDR3 nucleotides: TGTGCCAGCAGCGTAGGGCCGGAAATATACGAGCAGTACTTC. Its protein product is CASSVGPEIYEQYF.

The chain carries TRBV6-5 and TRBJ1-6, with 8 nucleotides matching TRBD1. Germline loops: CDR1 MNHEY, CDR2 SVGAGI. The CDR3 covers 17 residues. Losses at the gene ends were 5 bases for V and 6 bases for J; bases not matched to a gene: 12. The CDR3 DNA reads TGTGCCAGCAGTCCGGGGCCAGGGGGCGTCGGTAATTCACCCCTCCACTTT. It codes for CASSPGPGGVGNSPLHF.

Points on this clonotype: An end of the junction differs from the germline gene, which may be a read error. The chain couples TRBV12-3 or TRBV12-4 to TRBJ2-2, with D perhaps assigned TRBD1 or TRBD2 (5 bases each). The length of the CDR3 is 14 residues. CDR3 in DNA: TGTGCCAGCAGTTTCCTCGGCGAGGGACGGGAACTGTTTTTT. Translation: CASSFLGEGRELFF.

The chain carries TRBV20-1 and TRBJ1-4; the match to TRBD1 covers 10 bases. Germline V gene data show CDR1 as DFQATT and CDR2 as SNEGSKA (reference sequence). The trim removed 3 bases at V and 6 bases at J, leaving 7 bases unmatched. The CDR3 covers 15 residues. CDR3 region: CSARAFGTGDEKLFF. For the CDR3, the DNA is TGCAGTGCTAGGGCGTTCGGGACAGGGGATGAAAAACTGTTTTTT.

For this clonotype: The CDR3 does not close with the conserved phenylalanine or tryptophan, likely indicating a read error. V and J are TRBV7-9 and TRBJ2-3; D uncertain. Trimming pared 5 bases from V and 0 bases from J, leaving 12 bases between. The germline V gene has CDR1 SEHNR and CDR2 FQNEAQ (reference sequence). The CDR3 totals 15 residues. CDR3 nucleotides: TGTGCCAGCAGCGGAAGTTCACGGAGCACAGATACGCAGTATTCT. Residues: CASSGSSRSTDTQYS.

The gene calls are TRBV7-9 and TRBJ1-5; D call uncertain. V dropped 5 bases and J dropped 6 bases, with 11 bases sitting between them. The CDR3 is made up of 13 amino acids. Germline-derived CDR1 and CDR2 are SEHNR and FQNEAQ (reference sequence). The CDR3 DNA is TGTGCCAGCAGCCAAGATTTCGTTCAGCCCCAGCATTTT. As protein: CASSQDFVQPQHF.

V is TRBV5-1 and J is TRBJ2-2, with unresolved D. This CDR3 region has 14 residues. The germline V gene has CDR1 SGHRS and CDR2 YFSETQ. Between the trimmed V and J ends, which lost 0 bases and 3 bases, there was a span of 6 bases. The CDR3 reads CASSLGPYTGELFF. The CDR3 coding sequence is TGCGCCAGCAGCTTGGGACCTTACACCGGGGAGCTGTTTTTT. Together with reference TRBV5-1 and TRBJ2-2, the CDR3 gives the full variable domain: KAGVTQTPRYLIKTRGQQVTLSCSPISGHRSVSWYQQTPGQGLQFLFEYFSETQRNKGNFPGRFSGRQFSNSRSEMNVSTLELGDSALYLCASSLGPYTGELFFGEGSRLTVL.

The chain employs TRBV7-2 and TRBJ2-7; no firm D call. This CDR3 region has 13 residues. Per germline, CDR1 SGHTA and CDR2 FQGNSA. V lost 1 base and J 4 bases, leaving 8 bases between the germline ends. The CDR3 nucleotides read TGTGCCAGCAGCTTAGGGTCGGGTTACGAGCAGTACTTC. This sequence encodes CASSLGSGYEQYF. Variable domain in full (rest from reference TRBV7-2 and TRBJ2-7): GAGVSQSPSNKVTEKGKDVELRCDPISGHTALYWYRQSLGQGLEFLIYFQGNSAPDKSGLPSDRFSAERTGGSVSTLTIQRTQQEDSAVYLCASSLGSGYEQYFGPGTRLTVT.

This chain uses TRBV24-1 with TRBJ1-2, with 7 bases aligning to TRBD1. CDR1 is KGHDR, CDR2 SFDVKD, per germline. The CDR3 has 13 residues. The J segment lost 7 bases and the V segment lost 0 bases, leaving 1 base of the junction unmatched. The CDR3 sequence: CATSDLGTVGYTF. The CDR3 DNA is TGTGCCACCAGTGATTTGGGGACAGTTGGCTACACCTTC.

V gene TRBV2 combines with J gene TRBJ2-7; D gene unclear. Germline-derived CDR1 and CDR2 are SNHLY and FYNNEI. Trimming cost V 4 bases and J 6 bases, with 10 bases left between them. This CDR3 contains 12 residues. The DNA of the CDR3 is TGTGCCAGCAGTGTCGGCCACGCCGAGCAGTACTTC. Translated, it gives CASSVGHAEQYF.

V and J are TRBV9 and TRBJ1-2; the D is unclear. CDR1 is SGDLS and CDR2 is YYNGEE in the germline V gene. Trimming took off 0 bases at V and 5 bases at J, with 8 bases between the two ends. The CDR3 consists of 13 residues. The CDR3 DNA follows: TGTGCCAGCAGCGTAGGGGCCGCTTATGGCTACACCTTC. It codes for CASSVGAAYGYTF.